The clone carrying this T cell receptor beta chain was observed a handful of times. Authors' methods: Reference gene primer amplification yielded estimated nucleated cell counts. Sequencing used immunoSEQ multiplex PCR; TCRdb keeps in-frame clones, though not all of them. V and J calls and clone size follow that table, whereas D and trimming were derived from the DNA. The sample carries 100,000 or so clones, around 76% recorded once. These data belong to a study of blood T cell repertoires in COVID-19. Across the study: Specimens from acute and convalescent COVID-19 originated in the United States, Italy and Spain. PBMCs, B-cell-depleted T cells, or T cells provided the cDNA or gDNA that made up the material.

The sequencing input was peripheral blood. This TCR derives from a woman aged 70-85 years with acute or convalescent COVID-19.

The CDR3 coding sequence is TGCGCCAGCAGGATGAGCGAGTCACCCCTCCACTTT. Its protein product is CASRMSESPLHF. J is TRBJ1-6 and V is TRBV10-2; D is uncertain. The CDR3 is 12 residues long. Trimming took 6 bases from V and 10 from J, leaving 10 bases between them. Germline V CDR1 and CDR2: WSHSY, SAAADI.